One sample yielded the 30 T cell receptor beta chains listed below, sequenced in a study of T cell repertoires in cytomegalovirus infection. These receptors' antigens are unknown. TCRdb ran MiXCR on the reads and lists one entry per CDR3 protein. The table shows about 920,000 distinct CDR3 sequences, with roughly 30% occurring only once. The material sequenced was cultured CD8+ T cells from PBMCs, taken from culture after CMV antigen stimulation. All receptors derive from a human donor in good health (CMV status not recorded). Some clones in this sample may be carry-over from other donors' samples.

Many counts were recorded for this clonotype. The chain combines TRBV12-3 or TRBV12-4 with TRBJ1-1; D not resolved. The CDR3 runs 13 residues. Trimming stripped 5 bases from V and 5 bases from J, with 12 bases between. The CDR3 spells CASSPALETEAFF. The CDR3 DNA reads as TGTGCCAGCAGTCCCGCCTTGGAAACTGAAGCTTTCTTT.

This clonotype has just a few counts. The chain combines TRBV5-6 with TRBJ1-5, with 7 nucleotides matching TRBD1. This CDR3 spans 14 amino acids. V shed 4 bases, J shed 3 bases, and the junction held 4 bases outside the gene matches. Per germline, CDR1 SGHDT and CDR2 YYEEEE. In DNA form, the CDR3 reads TGTGCCAGCAGCGATGGACAGGACAATCAGCCCCAGCATTTT. It translates to CASSDGQDNQPQHF.

The chain joins TRBV12-3 or TRBV12-4 to TRBJ1-5, with D possibly being TRBD1 (5 bases). This CDR3 contains 14 residues. Trimming removed 5 bases at V and 3 bases at J, with 11 bases between. This chain's CDR3 is CASSQGPHNQPQHF. CDR3 coding DNA: TGTGCCAGCAGTCAGGGACCGCACAATCAGCCCCAGCATTTT.

The chain uses TRBV7-2 and TRBJ1-1, with D hard to call. CDR3 size: 14 residues. In germline, CDR1 is SGHTA, CDR2 FQGNSA. Trimming removed 2 bases at V and 4 bases at J, with 11 bases between. DNA for the CDR3: TGTGCCAGCAGCTTAATGGGTGGTATCACTGAAGCTTTCTTT. It codes for CASSLMGGITEAFF.

For this clonotype: A much larger clone differs by one base, so this may be a read error. The genes are TRBV7-2 and TRBJ1-2, with D unclear. The germline gives CDR1 SGHTA, CDR2 FQGNSA. CDR3 length equals 16 residues. In DNA, the CDR3 is TGTGTCAGCAGCCGCGGAGGCAGAGGCCCTAACTATGGCTACACCTTC. Residues: CVSSRGGRGPNYGYTF.

V usage is TRBV6-2 or TRBV6-3 and J usage is TRBJ1-1; 9 nucleotides align to TRBD1. CDR3 size: 13 residues. Germline V gene lookup returns CDR1 MNHEY and CDR2 SVGEGT. V lost 7 bases to trimming and J lost 4 bases; unmatched junction nucleotides: 4. In DNA form, the CDR3 reads TGTGCCAGCACCCCGGGACAGGGCACTGAAGCTTTCTTT. This translates into CASTPGQGTEAFF.

The table lists this clonotype with a few counts. The rearrangement links TRBV6-6 to TRBJ1-4; 10 bases fit TRBD1. Germline V gene data show CDR1 as MNHNY and CDR2 as SVGAGI (reference sequence). The CDR3 covers 15 residues. V was clipped by 0 bases and J by 12 bases; unmatched bases: 7. As DNA, the CDR3 is TGTGCCAGCAGTTACTCGAGGGACAGGGGCCGAGAACTGTTTTTT. Translation gives CASSYSRDRGRELFF.

This clonotype showed up just a few times. This chain uses TRBV5-1 with TRBJ1-1; no reliable D call. This CDR3 region has 12 residues. V lost 6 bases and J lost 1, with 7 bases in between. The germline V gene has CDR1 SGHRS and CDR2 YFSETQ. CDR3 sequence: CASKVGNTEAFF. As DNA, the CDR3 is TGCGCCAGCAAAGTTGGGAACACTGAAGCTTTCTTT.

CDR3 sequence: CASSQVVLPNNEQFF. The CDR3 nucleotides are TGTGCCAGCAGCCAAGTAGTCTTACCCAACAATGAGCAGTTCTTC. The genes are TRBV4-2 and TRBJ2-1; no firm D call. The CDR3 spans 15 residues. The germline CDR1 and CDR2 sequences are LGHNA and YNFKEQ. Trimming cost V 1 base and J 5 bases, with 12 bases left between them.

This clonotype was seen at least ten times. The V gene is TRBV7-6, the J gene TRBJ2-3, with D possibly matching TRBD1 (6 bases). Germline-derived CDR1 and CDR2 are SGHVS and FNYEAQ. V dropped 5 bases and J dropped 7 bases, with 16 bases sitting between them. This CDR3 region has 14 residues. The CDR3, as DNA: TGTGCCAGCAGCCCGAGGACAGACCCTAATACGCAGTATTTT. This gives the protein CASSPRTDPNTQYF.

This clonotype was seen only a few times. The V gene is TRBV7-6, the J gene TRBJ1-4; D ambiguous. The V gene's germline CDR1 is SGHVS and CDR2 FNYEAQ. The CDR3 is made up of 14 amino acids. The V end was cut by 5 bases, the J end by 8 bases, with 15 bases between. Written as DNA, the CDR3 is TGTGCCAGCAGCCAAGACCTCACTTTGGAAAAACTGTTTTTT. Protein sequence: CASSQDLTLEKLFF.

V and J are TRBV6-6 and TRBJ2-3; a weak D match, TRBD1 (5 bases). Germline CDR1 MNHNY, CDR2 SVGAGI (reference sequence). With 10 bases removed from V and 3 bases from J, the gap between germline ends came to 14 bases. CDR3 size: 13 residues. The CDR3: CANRPQGTDTQYF. The DNA of the CDR3 is TGTGCCAACAGACCCCAGGGAACAGATACGCAGTATTTT.

This clonotype was counted only a few times. The chain employs TRBV6-1 and TRBJ2-5; perhaps TRBD2 as D (6 bases). Trimming took off 6 bases at V and 1 base at J, with 12 bases between the two ends. CDR3 size: 14 residues. Germline CDR1 reads MNHNS; CDR2 reads SASEGT. This chain's CDR3 is CASRTLGLQETQYF. The CDR3, as DNA: TGTGCCAGCAGGACCTTGGGACTCCAAGAGACCCAGTACTTC.

This chain uses TRBV10-3 with TRBJ1-3; a weak D match, TRBD1 (5 bases). This CDR3 comprises 15 residues. CDR1 and CDR2 (germline): ENHRY, SYGVKD. Trimming removed 6 bases at V and 0 bases at J, with 12 bases between. For the CDR3, the DNA is TGTGCCATCAGCCGGGACGGAAGCTCTGGAAACACCATATATTTT. Its protein product is CAISRDGSSGNTIYF.

Regarding this clonotype: A much bigger clone sits one base away, suggesting this may be a read error. The chain has TRBV6-6 and TRBJ1-1, with 7 bases aligning to TRBD1. The CDR3 is 17 amino acids. CDR1 and CDR2 (germline): MNHNY, SVGAGI (reference sequence). V dropped 6 bases and J dropped 1; count of bases not matched to a gene: 14. CDR3 sequence reads: CASSLGTVAAQNTEAFF. The DNA of the CDR3 is TGTGCCAGCAGCCTCGGGACAGTAGCCGCGCAGAACACTGAAGCTTTCTTT.

The chain employs TRBV6-2 or TRBV6-3 and TRBJ1-5; D call uncertain. The germline V and J ends were trimmed by 7 bases and 0 bases, with 13 bases remaining between them. There are 15 residues in the CDR3. CDR1 and CDR2 from the germline V gene are MNHEY and SVGEGT. The CDR3 region is CASTQDGSSNQPQHF. The CDR3 bases are TGTGCCAGCACCCAGGACGGTTCTAGCAATCAGCCCCAGCATTTT.

The rearrangement links TRBV7-6 to TRBJ1-2, with D unresolved. Germline CDR1 and CDR2: SGHVS and FNYEAQ. The CDR3 consists of 15 residues. Trimming shortened V by 6 bases and J by 5 bases, and 19 bases separated the two germline ends. CDR3 nucleotide sequence: TGTGCCAGCAGTTCTACTCCTTGGCAGAGGTATGGCTACACCTTC. It codes for CASSSTPWQRYGYTF.

This chain uses TRBV11-2 with TRBJ2-7, with 9 bases that match TRBD1. Trimming cost V 2 bases and J 3 bases; bases outside gene matches: 17. The CDR3 runs to 19 residues. Germline V gene sequence: CDR1 SGHAT, CDR2 FQNNGV. The CDR3 coding sequence is TGTGCCAGCAGCTTAAATAAGTTTAGAGGGACAGGGCGGTTCTACGAGCAGTACGTC. This translates into CASSLNKFRGTGRFYEQYV.

This clonotype was found a few times. The genes are TRBV6-2 or TRBV6-3 and TRBJ2-5; 8 nucleotides match TRBD1. Germline CDR1 is MNHEY and CDR2 is SVGEGT. The junction had 10 bases not matched to a gene; V was cut back by 0 bases and J by 4 bases. CDR3 length equals 17 residues. CDR3 in amino acids: CASSYSTGDGSPETQYF. CDR3 nucleotides: TGTGCCAGCAGTTACTCGACAGGGGACGGATCCCCAGAGACCCAGTACTTC.

This rearrangement joins TRBV4-1 to TRBJ2-1, with D unclear. The CDR3 runs 14 residues. Germline V gives CDR1 MGHRA, CDR2 YSYEKL. The V and J ends lost 1 base and 5 bases respectively, with 9 bases between them. The CDR3 region is CASSQGALNNEQFF. For the CDR3, the DNA is TGCGCCAGCAGCCAAGGGGCTCTTAACAATGAGCAGTTCTTC.

The rearrangement joins TRBV27 to TRBJ2-5; D possibly corresponds to TRBD2 (6 bases). CDR1 and CDR2 (germline): MNHEY, SMNVEV (reference sequence). The CDR3 has 18 amino acids. V shed 1 base and J shed 5 bases, with 23 bases lying between them. For the CDR3, the DNA is TGTGCCAGCAGTTTATACCACCCTTTGGCTGCCAGCGGGGAGACCCAGTACTTC. The encoded protein is CASSLYHPLAASGETQYF.

This chain connects TRBV12-3 or TRBV12-4 to TRBJ2-7; TRBD2 matches 8 bases. This CDR3 comprises 16 residues. With V trimmed by 5 bases and J by 4 bases, 13 bases remained unmatched. CDR3 in DNA: TGTGCCAGCAGTCCACGGAGCGGGGGCGCAGATTACGAGCAGTACTTC. This codes for CASSPRSGGADYEQYF.

This clonotype was counted many times. CDR3 residues: CASSLGSSTGELFF. In nucleotides, the CDR3 is TGTGCCAGCAGCTTGGGCAGTTCCACCGGGGAGCTGTTTTTT. V gene TRBV7-6 combines with J gene TRBJ2-2, with unresolved D. The CDR3 is 14 amino acids. V was trimmed by 3 bases and J by 4 bases, leaving 9 bases between them. The germline V gene encodes CDR1 SGHVS and CDR2 FNYEAQ.

The rearrangement uses TRBV6-5 and TRBJ1-1; TRBD1 is a possible D gene (5 bases). The V gene lost 2 bases and the J gene lost 5 bases, with 12 bases spanning the gap. This CDR3 is 14 amino acids long. The germline CDR1 and CDR2 sequences are MNHEY and SVGAGI. The CDR3 reads CASSYGREKTEAFF. CDR3 nucleotides: TGTGCCAGCAGTTACGGCAGGGAGAAGACTGAAGCTTTCTTT.

V usage is TRBV27 and J usage is TRBJ1-1, with TRBD1 as a possible D gene (5 bases). Deletions cut 5 bases from V and 6 bases from J, with 16 bases between. CDR1 and CDR2 from the germline V gene are MNHEY and SMNVEV (reference sequence). This CDR3 has 14 residues. DNA of the CDR3: TGTGCCAGCAGTCCCCCGGGGCAGGGCTCTGAAGCTTTCTTT. Amino acid sequence: CASSPPGQGSEAFF.

The table lists this clonotype with a few counts. The chain uses TRBV5-4 and TRBJ1-1, with D uncertain. The CDR3 has 11 amino acids. V was clipped by 5 bases and J by 6 bases, with 8 bases between them. Germline V lookup: CDR1 SGHNT, CDR2 YYREEE (reference sequence). CDR3: CASSSLAEAFF. The CDR3 DNA follows: TGTGCCAGCAGTTCCCTGGCTGAAGCTTTCTTT. Looking up the rest from reference TRBV5-4 and TRBJ1-1 gives the full variable domain: ETGVTQSPTHLIKTRGQQVTLRCSSQSGHNTVSWYQQALGQGPQFIFQYYREEENGRGNFPPRFSGLQFPNYSSELNVNALELDDSALYLCASSSLAEAFFGQGTRLTVV.

In this sample, this clonotype turned up many times. This rearrangement joins TRBV7-8 to TRBJ1-6; 8 bases agree with TRBD1. CDR1 is SGHVS, CDR2 FQNEAQ, per germline. The CDR3 sequence is 14 residues long. The junction had 1 base not matched to a gene; V was cut back by 5 bases and J by 4 bases. CDR3 sequence: CASSDRGYNSPLHF. CDR3 nucleotide sequence: TGTGCCAGCAGCGACAGGGGATATAATTCACCCCTCCACTTT.

The chain is built from TRBV27 and TRBJ1-2, with 7 positions matching TRBD1. CDR1 MNHEY and CDR2 SMNVEV come from the germline V gene (reference sequence). The V gene end was trimmed by 5 bases and the J gene end by 4 bases; junction bases not matched to a gene: 10. The CDR3 has 15 amino acids. DNA of the CDR3: TGTGCCAGCAGTCCGACACAGGGGACCTTCTATGGCTACACCTTC. Its protein product is CASSPTQGTFYGYTF.

This clonotype is a singleton in its sample. V gene TRBV10-3 combines with J gene TRBJ2-1; 8 bases fit TRBD1. The CDR3 runs 17 residues. Germline V gene sequence: CDR1 ENHRY, CDR2 SYGVKD. Trimming at V came to 0 bases and at J to 8 bases, leaving 12 bases not matched to a gene. In DNA, the CDR3 is TGTGCCATCAGTGAGTCCCCAACAGGGGGTTCCCTCGATGAGCAGTTCTTC. Its translation is CAISESPTGGSLDEQFF.

In this sample, this clonotype turned up a few times. V usage is TRBV6-1 and J usage is TRBJ2-7, with 8 nucleotides matching TRBD1. J was trimmed by 3 bases and V by 3 bases; bases with no gene match: 10. The CDR3 sequence is 16 residues long. Per germline, CDR1 MNHNS and CDR2 SASEGT. CDR3 nucleotides: TGTGCCAGCAGTGAGTCGCTGGACAGGGTCTTCTACGAGCAGTACTTC. Encoded protein: CASSESLDRVFYEQYF.